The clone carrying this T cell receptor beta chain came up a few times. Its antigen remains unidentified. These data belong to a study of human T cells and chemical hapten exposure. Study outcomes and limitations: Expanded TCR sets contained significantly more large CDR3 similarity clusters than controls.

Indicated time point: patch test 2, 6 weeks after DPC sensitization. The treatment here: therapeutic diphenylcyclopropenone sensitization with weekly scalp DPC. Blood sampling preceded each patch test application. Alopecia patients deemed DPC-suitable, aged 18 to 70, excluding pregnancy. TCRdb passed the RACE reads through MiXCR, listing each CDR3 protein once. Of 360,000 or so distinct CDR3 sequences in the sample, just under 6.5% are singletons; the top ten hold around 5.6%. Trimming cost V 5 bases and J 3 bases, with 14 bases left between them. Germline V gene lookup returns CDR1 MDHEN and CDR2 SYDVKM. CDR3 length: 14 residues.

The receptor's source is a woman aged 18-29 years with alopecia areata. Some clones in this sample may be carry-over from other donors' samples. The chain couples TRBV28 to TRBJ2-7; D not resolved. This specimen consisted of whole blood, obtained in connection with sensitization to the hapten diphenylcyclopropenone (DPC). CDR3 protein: CASSLLFPLYEQYF. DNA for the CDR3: TGTGCCAGCAGTCTACTATTTCCCCTCTACGAGCAGTACTTC.